Listed below are T cell receptor beta chains from one sample, sequenced in a study of T-cell reconstitution after alpha-beta-depleted transplantation in children. MiXCR was run by TCRdb on the PCR reads, yielding one entry per CDR3 protein. The sample shows about 640,000 distinct CDR3 sequences, around 16% of them seen only once. The sample was PBMCs from the stem cell graft donor, taken from the stem cell graft. These receptors were collected from a human donor who donated a stem cell graft to a child with acute myeloid leukemia. CDR3s include the opening cysteine and the closing phenylalanine or tryptophan. A D gene is named only where the DNA matches it firmly. Clone size is shown for a subset of rows, as once, few, many or a class of expanded clone.

V	J	size	D	DNA	CDR3
TRBV21-1	TRBJ1-5	few	.	TGTGCCAGCTCCAGGGGGGGGGCAGGCAATCAGCCCCAGCATTTT	CASSRGGAGNQPQHF
TRBV7-2	TRBJ2-7	few	.	TGTGCCAGCAGCTCCGGCGGAGGAGGACACAGCTACGAGCAGTACTTC	CASSSGGGGHSYEQYF
TRBV20-1	TRBJ2-7	many	.	TGCAGTGCTAGACACACGCTGAACTACGAGCAGTACTTC	CSARHTLNYEQYF
TRBV20-1	TRBJ1-6	.	.	TGCAGTGCTAGCGGGCCCGGGGGGGCGCATGGGTCACCCCTCCACTTT	CSASGPGGAHGSPLHF
TRBV6-5	TRBJ1-1	.	.	TGTGCCAGCAGCGGTCGTACCGATGCTTTCTTT	CASSGRTDAFF
TRBV20-1	TRBJ1-2	many	.	TGCAGTGCTAGAGATTTTATAGGGTATGGCTACACCTTC	CSARDFIGYGYTF
TRBV5-1	TRBJ2-7	.	TRBD1	TGCGCCAGCAGCTGGGCCGGGACAGGGGGCTCCTACGAGCAGTACTTC	CASSWAGTGGSYEQYF
TRBV24-1	TRBJ2-3	few	.	TGTGCCACCAGTGCAACTACGGGACAAAGCACAGATACGCAGTATTTT	CATSATTGQSTDTQYF
TRBV12-3/TRBV12-4	TRBJ2-1	many	TRBD1	TGTGCCAGCAGCGTGACAGGGGATGAGGATGAGCAGTTCTTC	CASSVTGDEDEQFF
TRBV20-1	TRBJ2-1	many	TRBD2	TGCAGCGCTAGGATCACTAGCGGCAATGAGCAGTTCTTC	CSARITSGNEQFF
TRBV27	TRBJ2-1	.	TRBD1	TGTGCCAGCAGTTTATCGACAGGGTTGGGTGAGCAGTTCTTC	CASSLSTGLGEQFF
TRBV11-2	TRBJ2-5	few	TRBD2	TGTGCCAGCAGCTTAGATCCCGGGACTAGCTTTGGTTTCCCCGAGACCCAGTACTTC	CASSLDPGTSFGFPETQYF